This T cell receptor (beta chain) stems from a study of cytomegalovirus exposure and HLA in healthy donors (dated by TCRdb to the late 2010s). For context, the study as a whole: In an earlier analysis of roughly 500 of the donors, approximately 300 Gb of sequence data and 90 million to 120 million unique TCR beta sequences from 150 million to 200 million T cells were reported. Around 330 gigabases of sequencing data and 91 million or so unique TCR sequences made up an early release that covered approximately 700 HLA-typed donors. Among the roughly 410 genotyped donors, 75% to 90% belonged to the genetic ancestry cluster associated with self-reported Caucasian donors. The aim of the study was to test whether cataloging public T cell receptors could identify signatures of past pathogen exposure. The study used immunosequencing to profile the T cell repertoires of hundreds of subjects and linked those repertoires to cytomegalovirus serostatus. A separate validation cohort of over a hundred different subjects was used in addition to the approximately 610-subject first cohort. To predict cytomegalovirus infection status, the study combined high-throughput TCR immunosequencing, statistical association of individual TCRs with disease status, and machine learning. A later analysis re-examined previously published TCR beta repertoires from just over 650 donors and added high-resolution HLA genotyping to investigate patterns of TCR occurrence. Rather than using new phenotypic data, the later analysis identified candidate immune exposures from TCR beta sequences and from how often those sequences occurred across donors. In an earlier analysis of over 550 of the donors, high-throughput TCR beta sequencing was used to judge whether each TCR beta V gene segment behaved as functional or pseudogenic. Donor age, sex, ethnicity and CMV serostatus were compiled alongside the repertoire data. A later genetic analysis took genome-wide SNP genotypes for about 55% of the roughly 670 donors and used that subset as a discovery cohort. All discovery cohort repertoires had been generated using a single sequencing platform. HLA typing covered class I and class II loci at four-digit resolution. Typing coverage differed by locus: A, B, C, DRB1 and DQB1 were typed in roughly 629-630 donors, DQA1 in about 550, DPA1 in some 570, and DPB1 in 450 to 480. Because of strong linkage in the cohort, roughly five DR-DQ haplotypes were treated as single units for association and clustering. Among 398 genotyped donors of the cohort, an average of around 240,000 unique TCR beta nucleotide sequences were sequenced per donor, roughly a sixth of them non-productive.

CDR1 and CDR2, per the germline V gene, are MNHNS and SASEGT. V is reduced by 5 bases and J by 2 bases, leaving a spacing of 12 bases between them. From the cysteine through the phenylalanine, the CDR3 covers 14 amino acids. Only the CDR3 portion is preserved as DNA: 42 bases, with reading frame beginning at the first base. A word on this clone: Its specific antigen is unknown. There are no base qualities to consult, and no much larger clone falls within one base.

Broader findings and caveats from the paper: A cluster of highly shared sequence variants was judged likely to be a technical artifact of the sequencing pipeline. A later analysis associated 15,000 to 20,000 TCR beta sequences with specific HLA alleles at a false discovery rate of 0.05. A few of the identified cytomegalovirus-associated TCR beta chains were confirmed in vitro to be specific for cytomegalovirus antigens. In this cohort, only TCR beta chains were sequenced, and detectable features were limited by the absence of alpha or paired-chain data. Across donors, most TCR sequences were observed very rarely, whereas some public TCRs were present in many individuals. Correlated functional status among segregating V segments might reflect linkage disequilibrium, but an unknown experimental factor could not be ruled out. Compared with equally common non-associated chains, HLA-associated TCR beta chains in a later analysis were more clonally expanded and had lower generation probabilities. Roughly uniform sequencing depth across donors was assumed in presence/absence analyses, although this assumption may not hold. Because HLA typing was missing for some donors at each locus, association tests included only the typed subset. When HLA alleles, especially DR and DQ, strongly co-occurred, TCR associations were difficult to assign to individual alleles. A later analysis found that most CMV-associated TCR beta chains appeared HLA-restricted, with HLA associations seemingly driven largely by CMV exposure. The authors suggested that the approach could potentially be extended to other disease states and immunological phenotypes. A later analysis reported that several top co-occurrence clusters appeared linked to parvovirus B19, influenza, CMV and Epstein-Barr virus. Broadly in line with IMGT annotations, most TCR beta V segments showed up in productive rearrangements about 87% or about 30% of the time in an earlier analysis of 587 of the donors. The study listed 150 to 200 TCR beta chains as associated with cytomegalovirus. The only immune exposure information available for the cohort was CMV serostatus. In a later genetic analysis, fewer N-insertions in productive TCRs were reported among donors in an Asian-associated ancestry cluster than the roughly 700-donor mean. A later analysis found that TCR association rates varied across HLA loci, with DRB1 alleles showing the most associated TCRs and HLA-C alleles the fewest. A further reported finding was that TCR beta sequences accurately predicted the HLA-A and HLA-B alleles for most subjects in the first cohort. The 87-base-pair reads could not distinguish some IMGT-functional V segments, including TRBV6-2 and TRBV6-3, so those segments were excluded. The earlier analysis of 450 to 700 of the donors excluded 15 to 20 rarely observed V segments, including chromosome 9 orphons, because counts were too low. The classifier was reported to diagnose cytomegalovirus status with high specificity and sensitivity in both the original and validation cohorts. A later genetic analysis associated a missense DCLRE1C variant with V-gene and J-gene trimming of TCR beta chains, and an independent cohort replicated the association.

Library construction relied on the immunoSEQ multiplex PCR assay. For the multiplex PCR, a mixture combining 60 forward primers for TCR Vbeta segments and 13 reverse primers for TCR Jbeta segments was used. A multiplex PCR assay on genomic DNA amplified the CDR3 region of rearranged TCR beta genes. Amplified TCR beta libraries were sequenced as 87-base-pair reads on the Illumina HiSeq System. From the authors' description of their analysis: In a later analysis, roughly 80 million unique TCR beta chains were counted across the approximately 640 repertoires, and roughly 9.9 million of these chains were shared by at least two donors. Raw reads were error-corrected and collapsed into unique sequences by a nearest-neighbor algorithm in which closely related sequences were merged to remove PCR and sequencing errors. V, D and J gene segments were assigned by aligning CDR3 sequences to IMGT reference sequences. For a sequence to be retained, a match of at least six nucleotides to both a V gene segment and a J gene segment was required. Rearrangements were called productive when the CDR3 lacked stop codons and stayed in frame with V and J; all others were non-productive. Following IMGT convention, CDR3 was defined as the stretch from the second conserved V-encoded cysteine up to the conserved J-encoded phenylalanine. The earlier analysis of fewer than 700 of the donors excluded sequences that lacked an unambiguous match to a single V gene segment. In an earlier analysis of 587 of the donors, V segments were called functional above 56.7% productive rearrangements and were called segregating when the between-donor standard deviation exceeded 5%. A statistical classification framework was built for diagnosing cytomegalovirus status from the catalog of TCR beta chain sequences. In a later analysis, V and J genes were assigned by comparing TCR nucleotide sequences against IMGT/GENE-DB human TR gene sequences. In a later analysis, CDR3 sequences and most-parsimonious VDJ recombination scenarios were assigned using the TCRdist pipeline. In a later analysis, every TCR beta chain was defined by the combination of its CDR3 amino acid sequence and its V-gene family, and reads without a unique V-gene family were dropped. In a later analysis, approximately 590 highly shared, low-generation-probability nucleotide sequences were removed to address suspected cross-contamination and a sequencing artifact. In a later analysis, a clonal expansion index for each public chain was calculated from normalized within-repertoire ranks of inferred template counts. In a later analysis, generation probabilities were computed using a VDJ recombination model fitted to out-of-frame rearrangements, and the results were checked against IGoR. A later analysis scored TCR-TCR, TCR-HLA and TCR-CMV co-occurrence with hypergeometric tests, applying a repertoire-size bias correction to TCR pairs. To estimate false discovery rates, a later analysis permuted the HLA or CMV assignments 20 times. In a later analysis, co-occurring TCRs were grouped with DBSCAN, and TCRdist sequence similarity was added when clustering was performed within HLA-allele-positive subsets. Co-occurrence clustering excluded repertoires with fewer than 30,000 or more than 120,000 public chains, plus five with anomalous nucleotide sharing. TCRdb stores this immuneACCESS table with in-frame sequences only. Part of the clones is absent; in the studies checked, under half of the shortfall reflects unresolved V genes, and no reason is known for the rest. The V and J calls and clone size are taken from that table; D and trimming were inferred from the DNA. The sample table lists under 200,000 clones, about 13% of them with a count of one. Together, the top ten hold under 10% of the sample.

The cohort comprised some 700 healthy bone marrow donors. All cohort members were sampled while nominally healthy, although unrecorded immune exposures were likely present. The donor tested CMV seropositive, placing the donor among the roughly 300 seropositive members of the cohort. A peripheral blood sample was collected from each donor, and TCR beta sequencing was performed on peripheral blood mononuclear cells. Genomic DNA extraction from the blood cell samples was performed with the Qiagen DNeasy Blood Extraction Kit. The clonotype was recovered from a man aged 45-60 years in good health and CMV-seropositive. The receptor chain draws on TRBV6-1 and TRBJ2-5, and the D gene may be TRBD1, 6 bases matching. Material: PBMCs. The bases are TGTGCCAGCAGTCTACAGGGTCTTCAAGAGACCCAGTACTTC. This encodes CASSLQGLQETQYF.